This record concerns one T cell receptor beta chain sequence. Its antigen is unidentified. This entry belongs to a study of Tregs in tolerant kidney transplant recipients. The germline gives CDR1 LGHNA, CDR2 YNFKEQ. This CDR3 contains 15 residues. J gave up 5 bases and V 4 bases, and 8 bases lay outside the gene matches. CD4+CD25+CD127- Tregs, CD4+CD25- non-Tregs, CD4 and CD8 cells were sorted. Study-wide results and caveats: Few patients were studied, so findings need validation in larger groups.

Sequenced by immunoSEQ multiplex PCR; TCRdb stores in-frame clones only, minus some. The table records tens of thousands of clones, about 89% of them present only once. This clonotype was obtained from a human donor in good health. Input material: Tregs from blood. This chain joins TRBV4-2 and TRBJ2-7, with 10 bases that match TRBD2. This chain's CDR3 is CASSLAAGGPDEQYF. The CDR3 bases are TGTGCCAGCAGCCTTGCAGCGGGGGGGCCCGACGAGCAGTACTTC.